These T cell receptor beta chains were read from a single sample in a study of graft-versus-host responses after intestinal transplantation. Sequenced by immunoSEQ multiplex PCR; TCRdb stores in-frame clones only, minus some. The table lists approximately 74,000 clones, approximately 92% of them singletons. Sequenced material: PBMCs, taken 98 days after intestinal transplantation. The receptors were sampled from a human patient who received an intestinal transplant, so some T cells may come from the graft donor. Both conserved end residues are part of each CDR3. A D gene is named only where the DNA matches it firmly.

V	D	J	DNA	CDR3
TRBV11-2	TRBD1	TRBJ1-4	TGTGCCAGCAGCTTGGACAGGGGAGTTGAAAAACTGTTTTTT	CASSLDRGVEKLFF
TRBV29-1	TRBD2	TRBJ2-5	TGCAGCGCCTCTAGGACTAGCGGGAGGGGAGAGACCCAGTACTTC	CSASRTSGRGETQYF
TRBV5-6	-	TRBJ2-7	TGTGCCAGCAGCTTGGGCGCACTATACGAGCAGTACTTC	CASSLGALYEQYF
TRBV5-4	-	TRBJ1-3	TGTGCCAGCAGCCCTGGGACTGAACTCTCTGGAAACACCATATATTTT	CASSPGTELSGNTIYF
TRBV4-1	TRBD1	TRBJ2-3	TGCGCCAGCAGCCAAGTAACGTTGCAGGGGGCGGAAGATACGCAGTATTTT	CASSQVTLQGAEDTQYF
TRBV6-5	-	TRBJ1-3	TGTGCCAGCAGTTACTCGATATCTGGAAACACCATATATTTT	CASSYSISGNTIYF
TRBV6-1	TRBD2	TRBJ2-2	TGTGCCAGCAGTGAACTAGCGGGAGTAAGGATCACCGGGGAGCTGTTTTTT	CASSELAGVRITGELFF
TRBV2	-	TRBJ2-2	TGTGCCAGCATTATCGATAGCGGCCTTAGTGAGCTGTTTTTT	CASIIDSGLSELFF
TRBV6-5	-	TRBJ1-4	TGTGCCAGCGGGGGTCCGAATGAAAAACTGTTTTTT	CASGGPNEKLFF
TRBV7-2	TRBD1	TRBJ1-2	TGTGCCAGCAGCTTAGTAAGCACCGGGACAGCCTATGGCTACACCTTC	CASSLVSTGTAYGYTF
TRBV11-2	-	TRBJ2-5	TGTGCCAGCAGCTTAGTGGGGGAGACCCAGTACTTC	CASSLVGETQYF
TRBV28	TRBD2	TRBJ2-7	TGTGCCAGCAGCCCAGGACTAGCGGGCTACGAGCAGTACTTC	CASSPGLAGYEQYF
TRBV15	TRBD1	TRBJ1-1	TGTGCCACCAGCAGGGGACAGGGGGCGCGCACTGAAGCTTTCTTT	CATSRGQGARTEAFF
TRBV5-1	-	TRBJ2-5	TGCGCCAGCAGCTTGGGGACAGTTGTAGAGACCCAGTACTTC	CASSLGTVVETQYF
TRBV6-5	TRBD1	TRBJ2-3	TGTGCCAGCGCGGGACAGGGACGCACAGATACGCAGTATTTT	CASAGQGRTDTQYF
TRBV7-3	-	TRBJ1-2	TGTGCCAGCAGCTTGGAGGGAAGTTGGGATGGCTACACCTTC	CASSLEGSWDGYTF
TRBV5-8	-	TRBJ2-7	TGTGCCAGCAGCTTGGCCGGCTCACCATACGAGCAGTACTTC	CASSLAGSPYEQYF
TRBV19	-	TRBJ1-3	TGTGCCAGTAGTCCGGGACGGTTCTCTGGAAACACCATATATTTT	CASSPGRFSGNTIYF
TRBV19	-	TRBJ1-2	TGTGCCAGTAGTATAGACAGGGACTATGGCTACACCTTC	CASSIDRDYGYTF